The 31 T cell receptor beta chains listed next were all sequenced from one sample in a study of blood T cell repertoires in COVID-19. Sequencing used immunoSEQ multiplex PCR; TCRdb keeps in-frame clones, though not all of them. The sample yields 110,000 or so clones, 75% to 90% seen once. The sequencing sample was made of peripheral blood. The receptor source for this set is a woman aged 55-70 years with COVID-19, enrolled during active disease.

The CDR3 sequence is CASSSLDTQYF. The CDR3 nucleotides read TGTGCCAGCAGCTCGTTGGATACGCAGTATTTT. The chain carries TRBV11-1 and TRBJ2-3; D gene ambiguous. Trimming stripped 4 bases from V and 6 bases from J, with 5 bases between. Germline assignment: CDR1 SGHAT and CDR2 FQDESV (reference sequence). The CDR3 runs 11 residues.

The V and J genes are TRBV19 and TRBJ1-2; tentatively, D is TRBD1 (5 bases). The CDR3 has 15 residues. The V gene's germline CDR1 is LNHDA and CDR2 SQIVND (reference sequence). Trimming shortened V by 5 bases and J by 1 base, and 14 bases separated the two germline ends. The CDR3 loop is CASSPSTVNNYGYTF. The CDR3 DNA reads TGTGCCAGTAGTCCGTCGACAGTGAATAACTATGGCTACACCTTC.

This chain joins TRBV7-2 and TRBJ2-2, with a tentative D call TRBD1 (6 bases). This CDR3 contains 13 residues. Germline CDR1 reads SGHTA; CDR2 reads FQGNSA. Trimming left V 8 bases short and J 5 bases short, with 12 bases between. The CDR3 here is CASRATGTGELFF. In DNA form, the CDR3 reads TGTGCCAGCCGGGCAACAGGGACCGGGGAGCTGTTTTTT.

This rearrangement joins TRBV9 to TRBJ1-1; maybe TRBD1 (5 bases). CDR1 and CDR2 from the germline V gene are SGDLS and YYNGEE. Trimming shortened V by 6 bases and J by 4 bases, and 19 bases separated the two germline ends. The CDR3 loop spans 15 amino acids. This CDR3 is CASNPGWGGITEAFF. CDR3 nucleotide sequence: TGTGCCAGCAACCCAGGGTGGGGCGGTATCACTGAAGCTTTCTTT.

CDR3 loop: CASSLAIPLTDTQYF. Here the CDR3 DNA reads TGTGCCAGCAGCTTGGCCATCCCACTCACAGATACGCAGTATTTT. The V gene is TRBV5-8, the J gene TRBJ2-3; the D is unclear. Germline V gene data show CDR1 as SGHTS and CDR2 as YDEGEE. The V gene lost 0 bases and the J gene lost 2 bases, with 10 bases spanning the gap. The CDR3 has 15 amino acids.

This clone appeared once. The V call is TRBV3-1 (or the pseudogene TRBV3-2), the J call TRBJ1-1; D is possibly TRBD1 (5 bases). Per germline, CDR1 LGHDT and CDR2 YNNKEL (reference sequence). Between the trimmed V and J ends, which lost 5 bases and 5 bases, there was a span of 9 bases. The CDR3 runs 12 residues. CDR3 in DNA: TGTGCCAGCAGCGGGGGGTATACTGAAGCTTTCTTT. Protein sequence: CASSGGYTEAFF.

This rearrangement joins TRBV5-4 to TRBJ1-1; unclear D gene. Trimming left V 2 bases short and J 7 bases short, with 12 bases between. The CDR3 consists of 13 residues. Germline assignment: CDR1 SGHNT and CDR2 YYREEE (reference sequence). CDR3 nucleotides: TGTGCCAGCAGCTTCGAATATGGCAGTGAAGCTTTCTTT. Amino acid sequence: CASSFEYGSEAFF.

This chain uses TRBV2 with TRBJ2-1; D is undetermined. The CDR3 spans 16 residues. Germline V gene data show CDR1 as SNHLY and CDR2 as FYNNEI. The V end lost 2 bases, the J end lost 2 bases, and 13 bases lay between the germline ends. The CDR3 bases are TGTGCCAGCAGTGAACGGCAGGCATGGACCTACAATGAGCAGTTCTTC. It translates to CASSERQAWTYNEQFF.

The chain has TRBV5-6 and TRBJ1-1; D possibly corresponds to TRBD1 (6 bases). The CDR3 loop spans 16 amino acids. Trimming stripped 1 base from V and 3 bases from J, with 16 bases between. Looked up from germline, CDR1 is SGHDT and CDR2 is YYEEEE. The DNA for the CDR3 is TGTGCCAGCAGCTTGAGTTGGGGGCCAGTGGACACTGAAGCTTTCTTT. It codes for CASSLSWGPVDTEAFF.

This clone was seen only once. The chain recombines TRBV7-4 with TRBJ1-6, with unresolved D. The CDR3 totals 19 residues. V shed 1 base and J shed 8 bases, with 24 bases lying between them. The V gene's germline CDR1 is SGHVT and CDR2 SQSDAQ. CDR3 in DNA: TGTGCCAGCAGCTTAGTGGGCAGTACTAAACTAGAAGATGATTCACCCCTCCACTTT. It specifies CASSLVGSTKLEDDSPLHF.

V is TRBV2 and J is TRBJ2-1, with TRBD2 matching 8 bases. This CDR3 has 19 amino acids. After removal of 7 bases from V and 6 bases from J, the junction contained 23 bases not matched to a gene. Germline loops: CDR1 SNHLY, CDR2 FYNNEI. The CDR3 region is CASISGLNPGLALPNEQFF. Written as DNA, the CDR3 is TGTGCCAGCATATCGGGCCTAAACCCAGGACTAGCCTTACCCAATGAGCAGTTCTTC.

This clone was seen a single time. This CDR3 is CASSSKTGDYGYTF. CDR3 in DNA: TGTGCCAGCAGTTCTAAAACAGGGGACTATGGCTACACCTTC. The chain couples TRBV27 to TRBJ1-2; 7 bases map to TRBD1. With 4 bases clipped from V and 3 bases from J, the junction kept 5 bases outside the gene matches. Germline loops: CDR1 MNHEY, CDR2 SMNVEV (reference sequence). CDR3 size: 14 residues.

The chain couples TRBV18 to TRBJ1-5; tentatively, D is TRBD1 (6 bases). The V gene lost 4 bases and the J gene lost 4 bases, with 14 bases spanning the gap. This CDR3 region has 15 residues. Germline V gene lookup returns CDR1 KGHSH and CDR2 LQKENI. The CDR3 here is CASSQENRENQPQHF. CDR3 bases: TGTGCCAGCTCACAAGAAAACAGGGAAAATCAGCCCCAGCATTTT.

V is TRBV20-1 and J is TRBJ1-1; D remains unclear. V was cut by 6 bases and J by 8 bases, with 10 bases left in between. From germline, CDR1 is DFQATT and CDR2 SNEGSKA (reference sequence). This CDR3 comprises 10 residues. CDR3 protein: CSARREEAFF. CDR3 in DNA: TGCAGTGCCCGGAGGGAAGAAGCTTTCTTT.

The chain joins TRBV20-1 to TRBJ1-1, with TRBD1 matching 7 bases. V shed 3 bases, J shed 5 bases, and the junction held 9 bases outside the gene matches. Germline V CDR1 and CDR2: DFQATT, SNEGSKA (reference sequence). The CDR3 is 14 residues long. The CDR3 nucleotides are TGCAGTGCTAGTTCGAGGGGGCCGTGGACTGAAGCTTTCTTT. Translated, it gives CSASSRGPWTEAFF.

CDR3 protein: CATSSGTGGGRALHF. In DNA, the CDR3 is TGTGCCACCAGCAGTGGAACAGGGGGAGGAAGGGCCCTCCACTTT. This chain uses TRBV15 with TRBJ1-6; 8 nucleotides align to TRBD1. The CDR3 has 15 residues. CDR1 LNHNV and CDR2 YYDKDF come from the germline V gene (reference sequence). V lost 3 bases, J lost 14 bases, and 12 bases stayed unmatched.

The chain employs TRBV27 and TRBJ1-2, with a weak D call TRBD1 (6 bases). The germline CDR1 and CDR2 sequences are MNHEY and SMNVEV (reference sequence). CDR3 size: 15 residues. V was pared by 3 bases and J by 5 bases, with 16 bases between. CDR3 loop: CASSFNDHRGYGYTF. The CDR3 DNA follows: TGTGCCAGCAGTTTTAATGACCATAGGGGGTATGGCTACACCTTC.

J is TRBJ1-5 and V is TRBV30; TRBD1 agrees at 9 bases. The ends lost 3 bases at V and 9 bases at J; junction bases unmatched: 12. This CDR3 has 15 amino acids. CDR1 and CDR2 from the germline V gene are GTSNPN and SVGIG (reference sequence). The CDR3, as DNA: TGTGCCTGGAGCTTTCTACAGGGGGCGGGGGGGCCCCAGCATTTT. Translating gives CAWSFLQGAGGPQHF.

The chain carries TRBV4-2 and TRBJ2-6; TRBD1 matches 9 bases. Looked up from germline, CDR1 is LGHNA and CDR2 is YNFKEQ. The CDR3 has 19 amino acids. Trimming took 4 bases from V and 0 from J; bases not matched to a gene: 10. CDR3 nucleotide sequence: TGTGCCAGCAGCCTTGAGCAAGGGACAGGGTTCTCTGGGGCCAACGTCCTGACTTTC. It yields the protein CASSLEQGTGFSGANVLTF.

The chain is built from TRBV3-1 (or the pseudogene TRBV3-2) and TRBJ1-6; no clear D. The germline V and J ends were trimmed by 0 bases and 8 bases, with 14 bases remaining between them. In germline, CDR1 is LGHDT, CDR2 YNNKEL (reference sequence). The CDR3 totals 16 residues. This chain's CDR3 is CASSQDPRSSYSPLHF. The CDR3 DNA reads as TGTGCCAGCAGCCAAGATCCCAGGTCATCCTATTCACCCCTCCACTTT.

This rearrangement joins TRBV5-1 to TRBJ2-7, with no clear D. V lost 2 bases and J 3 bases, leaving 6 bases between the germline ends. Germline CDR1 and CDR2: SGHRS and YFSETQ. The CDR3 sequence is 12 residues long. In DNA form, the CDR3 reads TGCGCCAGCAGCTTCAATAGCTACGAGCAGTACTTC. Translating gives CASSFNSYEQYF.

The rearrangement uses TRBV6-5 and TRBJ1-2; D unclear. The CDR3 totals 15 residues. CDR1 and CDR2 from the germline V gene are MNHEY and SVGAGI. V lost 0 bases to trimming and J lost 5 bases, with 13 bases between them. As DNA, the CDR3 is TGTGCCAGCAGTTACTCGGCAGGATCCTCATATGGCTACACCTTC. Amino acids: CASSYSAGSSYGYTF.

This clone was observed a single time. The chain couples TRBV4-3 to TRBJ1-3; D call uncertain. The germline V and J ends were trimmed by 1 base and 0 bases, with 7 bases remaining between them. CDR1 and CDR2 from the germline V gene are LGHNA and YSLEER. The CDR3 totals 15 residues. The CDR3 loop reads CASSQVSGSGNTIYF. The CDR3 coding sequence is TGCGCCAGCAGCCAAGTATCAGGCTCTGGAAACACCATATATTTT.

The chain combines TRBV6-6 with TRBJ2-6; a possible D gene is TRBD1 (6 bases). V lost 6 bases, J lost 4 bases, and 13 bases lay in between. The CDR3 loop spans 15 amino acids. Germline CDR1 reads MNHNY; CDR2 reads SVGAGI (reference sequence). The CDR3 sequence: CASSPSGAGANVLTF. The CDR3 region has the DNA TGTGCCAGCAGCCCGTCAGGGGCCGGGGCCAACGTCCTGACTTTC.

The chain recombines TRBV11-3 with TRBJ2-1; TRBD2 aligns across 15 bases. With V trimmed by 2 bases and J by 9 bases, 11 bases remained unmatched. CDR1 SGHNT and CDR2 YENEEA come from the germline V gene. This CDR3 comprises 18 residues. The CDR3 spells CASSLLRTSGGVTGEQFF. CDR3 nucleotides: TGTGCCAGCAGCTTACTCCGGACTAGCGGGGGGGTAACGGGTGAGCAGTTCTTC.

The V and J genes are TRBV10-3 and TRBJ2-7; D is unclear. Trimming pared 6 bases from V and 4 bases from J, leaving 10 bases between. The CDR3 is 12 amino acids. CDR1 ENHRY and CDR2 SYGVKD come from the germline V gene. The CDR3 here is CAIRRGTYEQYF. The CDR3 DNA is TGTGCCATCAGAAGAGGTACATACGAGCAGTACTTC.

The CDR3 DNA is TGTGCCAGCAGCCCCGCGACTGTAGCCAAAAACATTCAGTACTTC. This codes for CASSPATVAKNIQYF. The rearrangement links TRBV11-2 to TRBJ2-4; D not resolved. V dropped 5 bases and J dropped 0 bases, with 11 bases sitting between them. Germline assignment: CDR1 SGHAT and CDR2 FQNNGV. The CDR3 covers 15 residues.

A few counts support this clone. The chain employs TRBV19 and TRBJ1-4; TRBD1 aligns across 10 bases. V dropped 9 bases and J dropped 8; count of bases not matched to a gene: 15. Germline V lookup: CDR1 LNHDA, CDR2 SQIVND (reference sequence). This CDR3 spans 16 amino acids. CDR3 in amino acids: CASHTRDRGLEEKLFF. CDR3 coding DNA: TGTGCCAGCCACACACGAGACAGGGGGCTGGAGGAAAAACTGTTTTTT.

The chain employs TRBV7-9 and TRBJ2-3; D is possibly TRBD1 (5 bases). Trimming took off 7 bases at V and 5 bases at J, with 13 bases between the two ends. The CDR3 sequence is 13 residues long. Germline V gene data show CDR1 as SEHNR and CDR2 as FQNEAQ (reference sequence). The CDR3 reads CASTAQGKDTQYF. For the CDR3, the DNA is TGTGCCAGCACCGCTCAGGGCAAAGATACGCAGTATTTT.

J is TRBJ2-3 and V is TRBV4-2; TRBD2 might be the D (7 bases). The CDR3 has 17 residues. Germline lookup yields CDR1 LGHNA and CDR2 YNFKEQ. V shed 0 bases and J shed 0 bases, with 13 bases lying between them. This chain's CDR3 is CASSQDGAGASTDTQYF. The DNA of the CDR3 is TGTGCCAGCAGCCAAGATGGGGCGGGGGCTAGCACAGATACGCAGTATTTT.

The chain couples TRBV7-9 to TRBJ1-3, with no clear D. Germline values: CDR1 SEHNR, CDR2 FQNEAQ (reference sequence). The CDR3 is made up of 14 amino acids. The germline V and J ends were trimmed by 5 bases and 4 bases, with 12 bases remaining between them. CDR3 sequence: CASSRFGQGNTIYF. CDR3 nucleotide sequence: TGTGCCAGCAGCCGTTTTGGTCAGGGAAACACCATATATTTT.